The text below deals with one T cell receptor (beta chain). Time point described: cycle 4 day 1 (C4D1), after 5 to 7 weeks of nivolumab. With no exception, relapse followed autologous stem cell transplantation in all patients, and brentuximab vedotin exposure varied. Isolation of CD4+ T cells from thawed PBMCs was performed by magnetic negative selection. Per germline, CDR1 SGHRS and CDR2 YFSETQ. V shed 4 bases and J shed 8 bases, with 15 bases lying between them. CDR3 length equals 13 residues. The sample is drawn from a study of PD-1 blockade in classical Hodgkin lymphoma. The table came from immunoSEQ multiplex PCR; TCRdb's copy has only in-frame clones and leaves some out. The profile shows tens of thousands of clones, 80% to 85% of them singletons.

The gene calls are TRBV5-1 and TRBJ1-2; perhaps TRBD1 as D (6 bases). The sample here was CD4+ T cells from blood, taken before the fourth cycle of nivolumab. This TCR derives from a human donor with classical Hodgkin lymphoma. CDR3 nucleotide sequence: TGCGCCAGCAGCCCGGTGGGAGACAGGGGCTACACCTTC. As protein: CASSPVGDRGYTF. Full variable domain (outside the CDR3, taken from reference TRBV5-1 and TRBJ1-2): KAGVTQTPRYLIKTRGQQVTLSCSPISGHRSVSWYQQTPGQGLQFLFEYFSETQRNKGNFPGRFSGRQFSNSRSEMNVSTLELGDSALYLCASSPVGDRGYTFGSGTRLTVV.